These 26 T cell receptor beta chains were sequenced from one sample in a study of blood T cells in healthy people across ages. Next came a second PCR, run for roughly 6 to 11 cycles, which used a sample-barcoded 5' primer along with a J-beta primer mix. One entry per CDR3 protein, called by TCRdb with MiXCR from the 5' RACE reads. The repertoire holds roughly 1,500,000 distinct CDR3 sequences, with 30% to 35% as singletons. Sequencing was carried out using blood. Receptors originate from a woman between 25 and 40 years old in good health.

This clonotype was seen just once. The V call is TRBV7-8, the J call TRBJ2-7; D may be TRBD2 (5 bases). Between the trimmed V and J ends, which lost 8 bases and 0 bases, there was a span of 11 bases. Germline V lookup: CDR1 SGHVS, CDR2 FQNEAQ. This CDR3 has 13 amino acids. CDR3 DNA: TGTGCCAGCCGAAAAGGACTCTCCTACGAGCAGTACTTC. It specifies CASRKGLSYEQYF.

This sequence joins TRBV28 and TRBJ2-7; D is uncertain. V gave up 8 bases and J gave up 0 bases, with 17 bases separating them. Germline values: CDR1 MDHEN, CDR2 SYDVKM. The length of the CDR3 is 15 residues. The CDR3 is CASGQGFVSSYEQYF. CDR3 nucleotides: TGTGCCAGCGGCCAAGGATTCGTTAGCTCCTACGAGCAGTACTTC.

The rearrangement links TRBV7-2 to TRBJ1-5, with D possibly matching TRBD1 (5 bases). Germline assignment: CDR1 SGHTA and CDR2 FQGNSA. The CDR3 consists of 15 residues. V dropped 1 base and J dropped 8 bases, with 15 bases sitting between them. In DNA form, the CDR3 reads TGTGCCAGCAGCTTAGTAAAAGCGGGACTTAAGCCCCAGCATTTT. Translation gives CASSLVKAGLKPQHF.

This clonotype has only a few counts. The rearrangement links TRBV7-9 to TRBJ2-1; TRBD2 matches 9 bases. The V gene end was trimmed by 5 bases and the J gene end by 8 bases; junction bases not matched to a gene: 13. The CDR3 extends over 16 amino acids. Per the germline V gene, CDR1 is SEHNR and CDR2 is FQNEAQ (reference sequence). CDR3 in DNA: TGTGCCAGCAGCATGAGCGGGAGGACCACTCGGGATGAGCAGTTCTTC. Protein sequence: CASSMSGRTTRDEQFF.

The chain links TRBV7-2 to TRBJ2-7; 8 bases are a match to TRBD2. The J segment lost 6 bases and the V segment lost 5 bases, leaving 15 bases of the junction unmatched. Germline CDR1 is SGHTA and CDR2 is FQGNSA. The CDR3 loop spans 16 amino acids. CDR3 DNA sequence: TGTGCCAGCAGCCTCACTAGCGGCGTAGGGAGGAGCGAGCAGTACTTC. Translated, it gives CASSLTSGVGRSEQYF.

This clonotype was counted only a few times. The J gene is TRBJ2-5, the V gene TRBV27; TRBD1 matches 12 bases. Trimming at V came to 5 bases and at J to 5 bases, leaving 6 bases not matched to a gene. The germline V gene has CDR1 MNHEY and CDR2 SMNVEV (reference sequence). The CDR3 covers 15 residues. CDR3 loop: CASSIRDRGRETQYF. The CDR3, as DNA: TGTGCCAGCAGTATTCGGGACAGGGGGCGGGAGACCCAGTACTTC.

This clonotype was recorded a few times. The chain recombines TRBV6-4 with TRBJ2-3; 9 bases fit TRBD1. The germline gives CDR1 MRHNA, CDR2 SNTAGT. V shed 3 bases and J 7 bases; nucleotides not matched to a gene: 5. The length of the CDR3 is 14 residues. For the CDR3, the DNA is TGTGCCAGCAGTGAAACAGGGGGCGTAAATACGCAGTATTTT. It is translated as CASSETGGVNTQYF.

This clonotype was observed a few times. The chain combines TRBV4-1 with TRBJ1-3; 10 bases agree with TRBD1. Looked up from germline, CDR1 is MGHRA and CDR2 is YSYEKL. The CDR3 totals 15 residues. J gave up 9 bases and V 3 bases, and 8 bases lay outside the gene matches. The CDR3 sequence: CASSHPGTGVSTIYF. DNA of the CDR3: TGCGCCAGCAGCCACCCAGGGACAGGGGTTTCCACCATATATTTT.

This chain joins TRBV9 and TRBJ1-2; 8 bases line up with TRBD1. Germline-derived CDR1 and CDR2 are SGDLS and YYNGEE. V dropped 3 bases and J dropped 4; count of bases not matched to a gene: 5. This CDR3 is 14 amino acids long. The chain's CDR3 is CASSAHGTGYGYTF. CDR3 nucleotides: TGTGCCAGCAGCGCCCACGGGACAGGCTATGGCTACACCTTC.

The chain couples TRBV28 to TRBJ2-7, with 8 bases lining up with TRBD1. The junction had 2 bases not matched to a gene; V was cut back by 7 bases and J by 0 bases. The CDR3 covers 13 residues. The germline gives CDR1 MDHEN, CDR2 SYDVKM. The CDR3 here is CASITGGSYEQYF. The CDR3 DNA is TGTGCCAGCATCACAGGGGGCTCCTACGAGCAGTACTTC.

The chain is built from TRBV9 and TRBJ2-3; perhaps TRBD2 as D (5 bases). Germline lookup yields CDR1 SGDLS and CDR2 YYNGEE. Between the trimmed V and J ends, which lost 2 bases and 4 bases, there was a span of 14 bases. The CDR3 loop spans 15 amino acids. The CDR3 loop is CASSVFGGMADTQYF. CDR3 nucleotides: TGTGCCAGCAGCGTTTTCGGAGGAATGGCAGATACGCAGTATTTT.

This clonotype was counted between two and nine times. The chain links TRBV18 to TRBJ2-7; D is unclear. Germline V gene sequence: CDR1 KGHSH, CDR2 LQKENI. The CDR3 extends over 14 amino acids. V was pared by 3 bases and J by 1 base, with 10 bases between. CDR3 in amino acids: CASSPVGLSYEQYF. CDR3 coding DNA: TGTGCCAGCTCACCCGTCGGATTATCCTACGAGCAGTACTTC. Combining the CDR3 with reference TRBV18 and TRBJ2-7 gives the whole variable domain NAGVMQNPRHLVRRRGQEARLRCSPMKGHSHVYWYRQLPEEGLKFMVYLQKENIIDESGMPKERFSAEFPKEGPSILRIQQVVRGDSAAYFCASSPVGLSYEQYFGPGTRLTVT.

This rearrangement joins TRBV12-3 or TRBV12-4 to TRBJ2-3, with D possibly matching TRBD1 (6 bases). V gave up 5 bases and J gave up 3 bases, with 18 bases separating them. The CDR3 is 16 amino acids. The CDR3 here is CASSMDRGGLTDTQYF. In DNA form, the CDR3 reads TGTGCCAGCAGTATGGACAGAGGAGGCCTAACAGATACGCAGTATTTT.

The J gene is TRBJ1-4, the V gene TRBV30, with D perhaps matching TRBD1 (5 bases). Germline V gives CDR1 GTSNPN, CDR2 SVGIG (reference sequence). Deletions cut 2 bases from V and 10 bases from J, with 11 bases between. The CDR3 runs 12 residues. The CDR3 reads CAWSREGRKLFF. The CDR3 nucleotides read TGTGCCTGGAGTCGCGAGGGGAGAAAACTGTTTTTT.

The gene calls are TRBV7-2 and TRBJ1-4; D uncertain. Trimming removed 1 base at V and 10 bases at J, with 10 bases between. The CDR3 runs 13 residues. Germline V gives CDR1 SGHTA, CDR2 FQGNSA. The CDR3 sequence: CASSLGFSGKLFF. The CDR3, as DNA: TGTGCCAGCAGCTTAGGGTTTTCAGGAAAACTGTTTTTT.

This clonotype was recorded at least ten times. The gene calls are TRBV3-1 and TRBJ1-2; no clear D gene. The V end was cut by 1 base, the J end by 13 bases, with 16 bases between. Germline V gene lookup returns CDR1 LGHDT and CDR2 YNNKEL (reference sequence). This CDR3 spans 13 amino acids. The CDR3 DNA sequence: TGTGCCAGCAGCCAAGGAACCCTGGGGTTTGTCACCTTC. This gives the protein CASSQGTLGFVTF.

V is TRBV6-5 and J is TRBJ2-3; 9 nucleotides match TRBD1. The length of the CDR3 is 14 residues. The V gene's germline CDR1 is MNHEY and CDR2 SVGAGI. The V and J ends lost 4 bases and 6 bases, in that order; junction bases with no gene match: 5. The CDR3 DNA sequence: TGTGCCAGCAGTTGGACAGGGGCTCAGGATACGCAGTATTTT. This sequence encodes CASSWTGAQDTQYF.

This chain joins TRBV20-1 and TRBJ2-7, with D perhaps TRBD1 or TRBD2 (5 bases each). This CDR3 region has 12 residues. The ends were cut back, 6 bases at V and 3 bases at J, with 12 bases in the middle. Looked up from germline, CDR1 is DFQATT and CDR2 is SNEGSKA (reference sequence). The CDR3 bases are TGCAGTGCGTGGGACGGAAGCTACGAGCAGTACTTC. As protein: CSAWDGSYEQYF.

As regards this clonotype: A read error may account for a junction end that differs from germline. The CDR3 bases are TGTGTCAGCAGCCTGACAGGAGTTAACACTGAAGCTTTCTTT. Its protein is CVSSLTGVNTEAFF. V and J are TRBV2 and TRBJ1-1, with D maybe TRBD1 (6 bases). CDR1 is SNHLY, CDR2 FYNNEI, per germline. The CDR3 contains 14 residues.

This clonotype was observed a handful of times. The gene calls are TRBV10-3 and TRBJ1-4, with D perhaps matching TRBD1 (5 bases). Germline V CDR1 and CDR2: ENHRY, SYGVKD. This CDR3 spans 13 amino acids. V lost 7 bases and J lost 5, with 11 bases in between. The CDR3 DNA reads as TGTGCCATCACTAGGGGCTTAAATGAAAAACTGTTTTTT. Translating gives CAITRGLNEKLFF.

Regarding this clonotype: One end of the junction fails to match germline, which may point to a read error. The chain links TRBV4-2 to TRBJ1-1; no reliable D call. The CDR3 consists of 13 residues. Per the germline V gene, CDR1 is LGHNA and CDR2 is YNFKEQ. This chain's CDR3 is CASSRDKNTEAYF. The CDR3 DNA follows: TGTGCCAGCAGCCGAGACAAGAACACTGAAGCTTACTTT.

This clonotype showed up just a few times. This sequence joins TRBV5-1 and TRBJ2-3; 15 nucleotides match TRBD2. The J segment lost 2 bases and the V segment lost 7 bases, leaving 8 bases of the junction unmatched. The CDR3 is made up of 17 amino acids. Per the germline V gene, CDR1 is SGHRS and CDR2 is YFSETQ. The CDR3, as DNA: TGCGCCAGCGATTGGACTAGCGGGAGGGGTAACACAGATACGCAGTATTTT. Encoded protein: CASDWTSGRGNTDTQYF.

There are many counts of this clonotype. The chain employs TRBV20-1 and TRBJ2-3; no clear D. Trimming shortened V by 0 bases and J by 5 bases, and 9 bases separated the two germline ends. The germline CDR1 and CDR2 sequences are DFQATT and SNEGSKA (reference sequence). The length of the CDR3 is 13 residues. CDR3 sequence (DNA): TGCAGTGCTAGAGACCCCCTCCGAGATACGCAGTATTTT. Translating it yields CSARDPLRDTQYF.

CDR3 bases: TGCAGTGCTAGGGTCGCGGGGTCGGGAGAGACCCAGTACTTC. Translating gives CSARVAGSGETQYF. The V call is TRBV20-1, the J call TRBJ2-5; tentative D call: TRBD2 (6 bases). The germline V gene has CDR1 DFQATT and CDR2 SNEGSKA (reference sequence). The V and J ends lost 3 bases and 4 bases respectively, with 15 bases between them. This CDR3 has 14 residues.

This CDR3 is CASSKRQPSGNQPQHF. CDR3 DNA sequence: TGTGCCAGCAGTAAAAGACAGCCCTCTGGGAATCAGCCCCAGCATTTT. This chain links TRBV6-1 with TRBJ1-5; TRBD1 might be the D (5 bases). The germline gives CDR1 MNHNS, CDR2 SASEGT. The V end was cut by 5 bases, the J end by 4 bases, with 18 bases between. The CDR3 totals 16 residues.

The chain links TRBV5-6 to TRBJ2-3, with D unresolved. CDR3 length: 15 amino acids. Trimming stripped 3 bases from V and 0 bases from J, with 11 bases between. CDR1 SGHDT and CDR2 YYEEEE come from the germline V gene. CDR3 in amino acids: CASSSIWRSTDTQYF. The CDR3 DNA reads TGTGCCAGCAGCTCCATTTGGCGGAGCACAGATACGCAGTATTTT.